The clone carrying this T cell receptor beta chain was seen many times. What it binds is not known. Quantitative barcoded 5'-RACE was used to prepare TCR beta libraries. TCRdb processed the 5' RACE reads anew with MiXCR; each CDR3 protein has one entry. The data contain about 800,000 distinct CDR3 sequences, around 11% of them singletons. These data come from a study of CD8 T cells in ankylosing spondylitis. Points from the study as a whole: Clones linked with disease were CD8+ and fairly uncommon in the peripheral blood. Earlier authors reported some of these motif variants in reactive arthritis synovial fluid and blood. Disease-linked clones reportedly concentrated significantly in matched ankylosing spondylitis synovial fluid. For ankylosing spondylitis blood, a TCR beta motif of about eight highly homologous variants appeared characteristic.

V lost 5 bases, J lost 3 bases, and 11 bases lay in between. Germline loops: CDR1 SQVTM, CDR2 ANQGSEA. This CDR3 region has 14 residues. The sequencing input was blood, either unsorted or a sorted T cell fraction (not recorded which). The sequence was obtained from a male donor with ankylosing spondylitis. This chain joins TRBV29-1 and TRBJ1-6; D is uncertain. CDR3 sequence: CSVLVGDYNSPLHF. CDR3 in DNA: TGCAGCGTTCTGGTTGGGGACTATAATTCACCCCTCCACTTT.